This passage covers 10 T cell receptor beta chains from one sample sequenced in a study of T cell responses to AZD1222 COVID-19 vaccine. Only in-frame clones appear in the TCRdb table, and some are missing; sequencing was by immunoSEQ multiplex PCR. The sample records fewer than 150,000 clones, 93% being singletons. Sequenced here: peripheral blood, sampled on day 0 of AZD1222 vaccination. The source of these receptors is an adult in good health.

The chain uses TRBV28 and TRBJ2-3; a weak D match, TRBD2 (6 bases). CDR1 is MDHEN and CDR2 is SYDVKM in the germline V gene. This CDR3 spans 14 amino acids. V shed 5 bases and J shed 13 bases, with 22 bases lying between them. For the CDR3, the DNA is TGTGCCAGCAGTGAACCCTCGGTAGCGGTATGGGAGTATTTT. It specifies CASSEPSVAVWEYF.

V is TRBV5-1 and J is TRBJ1-1; TRBD1 matches at 11 bases. The CDR3 has 15 residues. Losses at the gene ends were 0 bases for V and 4 bases for J; bases not matched to a gene: 2. Germline V gene data show CDR1 as SGHRS and CDR2 as YFSETQ. In DNA, the CDR3 is TGCGCCAGCAGCTTGGAAGGGACAGGGGGCACTGAAGCTTTCTTT. Amino acids: CASSLEGTGGTEAFF.

This clone was found once. This chain links TRBV2 with TRBJ1-4; D gene uncertain. V lost 7 bases and J 11 bases, leaving 17 bases between the germline ends. This CDR3 spans 13 amino acids. Germline V gives CDR1 SNHLY, CDR2 FYNNEI. DNA for the CDR3: TGTGCCAGCACTTGGGCTCATTTGGGGAAACTGTTTTTT. This codes for CASTWAHLGKLFF.

The V gene is TRBV11-2, the J gene TRBJ2-1; TRBD2 agrees at 10 bases. Unmatched junction bases numbered 8, after V lost 0 bases and J lost 6 bases. The CDR3 has 17 residues. Germline V gene sequence: CDR1 SGHAT, CDR2 FQNNGV. The CDR3: CASSLDFVVAGGNEQFF. In nucleotides, the CDR3 is TGTGCCAGCAGCTTAGATTTCGTGGTAGCGGGAGGCAATGAGCAGTTCTTC.

The rearrangement joins TRBV11-3 to TRBJ2-1, with 11 positions matching TRBD1. The V segment lost 4 bases and the J segment 8 bases; nucleotides outside the gene matches: 7. From germline, CDR1 is SGHNT and CDR2 YENEEA. The CDR3 length is 15 residues. The CDR3 region is CASSSRDRGDHEQFF. In DNA, the CDR3 is TGTGCCAGCAGCTCCCGGGACAGGGGGGACCATGAGCAGTTCTTC.

This chain uses TRBV6-5 with TRBJ1-1; D remains unclear. The CDR3 loop spans 14 amino acids. V shed 6 bases and J shed 1 base, with 12 bases lying between them. CDR1 and CDR2 (germline): MNHEY, SVGAGI. As DNA, the CDR3 is TGTGCCAGCAGCCTACCTCACCAGAACACTGAAGCTTTCTTT. Protein product: CASSLPHQNTEAFF.

The CDR3 bases are TGTGCCGAGGGGAGGGGGAAGACAGGCGCTGAAGCTTTCTTT. As protein: CAEGRGKTGAEAFF. V usage is TRBV21-1 and J usage is TRBJ1-1. TRBV21-1 is shown as a pseudogene. The length of the CDR3 is 14 residues.

V is TRBV7-2 and J is TRBJ1-1; D remains ambiguous. The CDR3 consists of 14 residues. The V end was cut by 5 bases, the J end by 1 base, with 11 bases between. In germline, CDR1 is SGHTA, CDR2 FQGNSA. In DNA, the CDR3 is TGTGCCAGCAGCACCTTATCGAGGAACACTGAAGCTTTCTTT. Translation: CASSTLSRNTEAFF.

The gene calls are TRBV3-1 (or the pseudogene TRBV3-2) and TRBJ1-1, with 8 nucleotides matching TRBD1. The CDR3 consists of 13 residues. The V gene's germline CDR1 is LGHDT and CDR2 YNNKEL (reference sequence). Trimming removed 7 bases from V and 1 base from J; junction bases left unmatched: 2. As DNA, the CDR3 is TGTGCCAGCATCGGGACAGGGAACACTGAAGCTTTCTTT. Translation gives CASIGTGNTEAFF.

This chain joins TRBV2 and TRBJ1-1; D gene ambiguous. The CDR3 extends over 9 amino acids. Germline CDR1 reads SNHLY; CDR2 reads FYNNEI. V was cut by 8 bases and J by 13 bases, with 11 bases left in between. The CDR3 DNA follows: TGTGCCAGCGGCCCGGATCTTTTCTTT. Protein product: CASGPDLFF.